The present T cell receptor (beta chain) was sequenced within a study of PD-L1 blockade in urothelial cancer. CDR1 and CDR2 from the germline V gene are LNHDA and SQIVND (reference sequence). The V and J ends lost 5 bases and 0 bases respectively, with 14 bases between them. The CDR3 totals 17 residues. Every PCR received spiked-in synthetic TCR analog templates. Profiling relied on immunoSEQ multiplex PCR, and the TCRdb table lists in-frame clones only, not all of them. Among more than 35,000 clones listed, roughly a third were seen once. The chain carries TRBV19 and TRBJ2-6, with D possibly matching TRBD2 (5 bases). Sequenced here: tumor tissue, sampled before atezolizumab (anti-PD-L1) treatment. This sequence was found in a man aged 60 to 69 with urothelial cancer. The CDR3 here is CASSAGSGSSGANVLTF. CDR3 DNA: TGTGCCAGTAGTGCCGGCAGTGGGAGCTCTGGGGCCAACGTCCTGACTTTC. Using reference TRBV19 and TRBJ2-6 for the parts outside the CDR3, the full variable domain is DGGITQSPKYLFRKEGQNVTLSCEQNLNHDAMYWYRQDPGQGLRLIYYSQIVNDFQKGDIAEGYSVSREKKESFPLTVTSAQKNPTAFYLCASSAGSGSSGANVLTFGAGSRLTVL.